The rows below give T cell receptor beta chains drawn from one sample of a study of T cells after somatic rescue of genetic block. Some clones are missing from TCRdb's copy, which holds only in-frame ones; the method was immunoSEQ multiplex PCR. The sample yields over 10,000 clones, around 74% seen once. Sequencing was done on a sample of peripheral blood mononuclear cells (PBMCs). Receptors were obtained from a boy aged 5 to 17. Both conserved end residues are trimmed from each CDR3.

v_call: TRBV10-3; j_call: TRBJ1-1; cdr3_aa: AIRILTGEAF
v_call: TRBV19; j_call: TRBJ2-7; cdr3_aa: ASSIVTGPSYEQY
v_call: TRBV6-5; j_call: TRBJ2-1; cdr3_aa: ASSYSTRYNEQF
v_call: TRBV5-1; j_call: TRBJ2-1; cdr3_aa: ASSLASGGSYNEQF
v_call: TRBV6-6; j_call: TRBJ1-1; cdr3_aa: ASSYSGHLNTEAF
v_call: TRBV27; j_call: TRBJ1-2; cdr3_aa: ASSFRRTLQNYGYT
v_call: TRBV2; j_call: TRBJ2-1; cdr3_aa: ASRLGTAHNEQF
v_call: TRBV7-8; j_call: TRBJ1-2; cdr3_aa: ASSYRGSNGYT
v_call: TRBV5-1; j_call: TRBJ1-1; cdr3_aa: ASSLVGGNTEAF
v_call: TRBV7-3; j_call: TRBJ2-7; cdr3_aa: ASSPYPYSEQY
v_call: TRBV6-5; j_call: TRBJ1-1; cdr3_aa: ASRQVPGAATEAF
v_call: TRBV5-1; j_call: TRBJ2-5; cdr3_aa: ASVGTAQETQY
v_call: TRBV5-8; j_call: TRBJ2-3; cdr3_aa: ASSSAGVRADTQY
v_call: TRBV5-4; j_call: TRBJ2-4; cdr3_aa: ASSLRGAAKNIQY
v_call: TRBV6-1; j_call: TRBJ1-2; cdr3_aa: ASSEGTIGYT
v_call: TRBV18; j_call: TRBJ1-6; cdr3_aa: ASSQRGSPLH
v_call: TRBV10-1; j_call: TRBJ2-7; cdr3_aa: ASSEGDRGHEQY